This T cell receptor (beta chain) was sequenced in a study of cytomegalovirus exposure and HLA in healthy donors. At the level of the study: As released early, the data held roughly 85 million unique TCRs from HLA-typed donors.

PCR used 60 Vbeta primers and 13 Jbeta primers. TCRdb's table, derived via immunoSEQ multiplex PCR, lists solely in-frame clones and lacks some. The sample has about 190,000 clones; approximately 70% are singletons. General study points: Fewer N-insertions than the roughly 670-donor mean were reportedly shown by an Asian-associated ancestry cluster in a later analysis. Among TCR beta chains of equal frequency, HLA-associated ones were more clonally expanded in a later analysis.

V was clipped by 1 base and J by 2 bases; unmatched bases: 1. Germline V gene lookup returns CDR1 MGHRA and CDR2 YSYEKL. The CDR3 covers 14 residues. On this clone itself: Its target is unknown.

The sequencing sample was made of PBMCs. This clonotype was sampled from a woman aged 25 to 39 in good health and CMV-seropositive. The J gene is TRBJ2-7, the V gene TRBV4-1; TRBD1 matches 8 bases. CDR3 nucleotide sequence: TGCGCCAGCAGCCAAGGACAGGGGACCTACGAGCAGTACTTC. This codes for CASSQGQGTYEQYF.